The clone carrying this TCR beta chain appeared many times. The entry originates in a study of early T cells in non-severe SARS-CoV-2 infection. MiXCR was run by TCRdb on the 5' RACE reads, yielding one entry per CDR3 protein. The sample lists around 57,000 distinct CDR3 sequences, roughly 6.5% occurring once. The CDR3 contains 13 residues. Trimming shortened V by 5 bases and J by 0 bases, and 6 bases separated the two germline ends. Germline V gives CDR1 SGHKS, CDR2 YYEKEE (reference sequence). The TCR originated in an adult who was a healthcare worker with PCR-confirmed SARS-CoV-2 infection or an uninfected control (not recorded which). The chain uses TRBV5-5 and TRBJ1-5; D unclear. The material sequenced was whole blood. In DNA, the CDR3 is TGTGCCAGCAGGCTAAGTAGCAATCAGCCCCAGCATTTT. Residues: CASRLSSNQPQHF. Drawing the rest from reference TRBV5-5 and TRBJ1-5, the complete variable domain is DAGVTQSPTHLIKTRGQQVTLRCSPISGHKSVSWYQQVLGQGPQFIFQYYEKEERGRGNFPDRFSARQFPNYSSELNVNALLLGDSALYLCASRLSSNQPQHFGDGTRLSIL.